This is a list of T cell receptor beta chains from one sample in a study of lymphopenia after photon versus proton radiotherapy. Profiling relied on immunoSEQ multiplex PCR, and the TCRdb table lists in-frame clones only, not all of them. In the table there are approximately 21,000 clones, roughly 85% of which are singletons. Specimen: peripheral blood, collected from a patient treated with photon-based radiotherapy. All receptors derive from a man in his sixties with pancreatic cancer. Each CDR3 is given with its conserved first and last residue. Fields, in order: V gene, J gene, clone size, D gene, CDR3 DNA, CDR3 protein. D genes are given only for firm matches. Clone size appears in some rows only: once, few, many, or a class for an expanded clone.

V gene: TRBV15
J gene: TRBJ2-5
clone size: NA
D gene: NA
CDR3 DNA: TGTGCCACCAGAGGGGGACTTCAAGAGACCCAGTACTTC
CDR3 protein: CATRGGLQETQYF

V gene: TRBV4-2
J gene: TRBJ2-1
clone size: once
D gene: NA
CDR3 DNA: TGTGCCAGCAGCCAAGATGGTGAGCAGTTCTTC
CDR3 protein: CASSQDGEQFF

V gene: TRBV6-1
J gene: TRBJ2-7
clone size: NA
D gene: TRBD2
CDR3 DNA: TGTGCCAGCGTGGCGGGAGATACGCTCTACGAGCAGTACTTC
CDR3 protein: CASVAGDTLYEQYF

V gene: TRBV5-4
J gene: TRBJ2-5
clone size: NA
D gene: NA
CDR3 DNA: TGTGCCAGCAGCCCTGTTCGGGGGGCAGGGGCAGTGGAGACCCAGTACTTC
CDR3 protein: CASSPVRGAGAVETQYF

V gene: TRBV23-1
J gene: TRBJ1-5
clone size: NA
D gene: NA
CDR3 DNA: TGCGCCAGCAAGCCTCCGGGACAAAGGAGGCACAATCAGCCCCAGCATTTT
CDR3 protein: CASKPPGQRRHNQPQHF

V gene: TRBV30
J gene: TRBJ1-1
clone size: NA
D gene: NA
CDR3 DNA: TGTGCCTGGGGGCAGAACACTGAAGCTTTCTTT
CDR3 protein: CAWGQNTEAFF

V gene: TRBV19
J gene: TRBJ2-5
clone size: NA
D gene: TRBD1
CDR3 DNA: TGTGCCAGTAGCAAAACTTTCCTGGGACAGGGTAGAGAGACCCAGTACTTC
CDR3 protein: CASSKTFLGQGRETQYF

V gene: TRBV19
J gene: TRBJ1-2
clone size: once
D gene: NA
CDR3 DNA: TGTGCCAGTAGTATGTCCGTTCAGGGGAACTATGGCTACACCTTC
CDR3 protein: CASSMSVQGNYGYTF

V gene: TRBV11-2
J gene: TRBJ2-7
clone size: NA
D gene: TRBD1
CDR3 DNA: TGTGCCAGCAGCACTCAGAACTTCGGGACAGGGGGCGAGCAGTACTTC
CDR3 protein: CASSTQNFGTGGEQYF

V gene: TRBV19
J gene: TRBJ1-5
clone size: once
D gene: NA
CDR3 DNA: TGTGCCAGTAGTATGGGGACTCGTCTAGGAAGCCGGGGCAATCAGCCCCAGCATTTT
CDR3 protein: CASSMGTRLGSRGNQPQHF

V gene: TRBV6-6
J gene: TRBJ2-3
clone size: NA
D gene: TRBD2
CDR3 DNA: TGTGCCAGCAGTTTAAGCGGGGGCATGACAGATACGCAGTATTTT
CDR3 protein: CASSLSGGMTDTQYF

V gene: TRBV27
J gene: TRBJ2-7
clone size: NA
D gene: TRBD1
CDR3 DNA: TGTGCCAGCCGGGACAGTTCCTACGAGCAGTACTTC
CDR3 protein: CASRDSSYEQYF

V gene: TRBV10-3
J gene: TRBJ2-7
clone size: few
D gene: NA
CDR3 DNA: TGTGCCATCAGGTACCCCCTCAGGAGCGAGCAGTACTTC
CDR3 protein: CAIRYPLRSEQYF

V gene: TRBV11-2
J gene: TRBJ2-6
clone size: NA
D gene: TRBD1
CDR3 DNA: TGTGCCAGCAGCTTTGCCAGGTGGGGACAGCCGTCTGGGGCCAACGTCCTGACTTTC
CDR3 protein: CASSFARWGQPSGANVLTF

V gene: TRBV10-3
J gene: TRBJ1-2
clone size: NA
D gene: NA
CDR3 DNA: TGTGCCATCAGTGCAAGTGGCTATGGCTACACCTTC
CDR3 protein: CAISASGYGYTF

V gene: TRBV7-2
J gene: TRBJ1-1
clone size: NA
D gene: NA
CDR3 DNA: TGTGCCAGCAGCCCGACAAGGGAAAACACTGAAGCTTTCTTT
CDR3 protein: CASSPTRENTEAFF

V gene: TRBV9
J gene: TRBJ2-3
clone size: few
D gene: TRBD2
CDR3 DNA: TGTGCCAGCAGCGTAGGGGTCTCCCTAGCGGGGGCAGATACGCAGTATTTT
CDR3 protein: CASSVGVSLAGADTQYF